One T cell receptor (beta chain) is described in this entry. The sample belongs to a study of T cell changes during pregnancy in multiple sclerosis. Looked up from germline, CDR1 is KGHSH and CDR2 is LQKENI. J gave up 6 bases and V 3 bases, and 17 bases lay outside the gene matches. The CDR3 runs to 17 residues. Assay used: immunoSEQ multiplex PCR; TCRdb lists only in-frame clones, some missing. The sample holds roughly 61,000 clones, roughly nine tenths seen once. This sample comprised peripheral blood, obtained in the first trimester of pregnancy. This sequence joins TRBV18 and TRBJ2-7, with TRBD2 matching 7 bases. The source is a female donor in good health, enrolled as a control in a pregnancy study. The CDR3 DNA sequence: TGTGCCAGCTCACCTTTCGACATCGCGGGAGTGATGAGCGAGCAGTACTTC. Amino acid sequence: CASSPFDIAGVMSEQYF.